The entry below gives a single TCR beta chain sequence along with its context. The data derive from a study of blood T cell repertoires in COVID-19. Study-wide context: Collection of acute and convalescent COVID-19 samples took place in the United States, Italy and Spain. PBMCs, B-cell-depleted T cells, or T cells provided the cDNA or gDNA that made up the material.

The germline V gene has CDR1 SGHVS and CDR2 FQNEAQ. This CDR3 contains 17 residues. The ends lost 3 bases at V and 0 bases at J; junction bases unmatched: 6. As handled by the study authors: Researchers report that nucleated cell counts were estimated from reference gene primer amplification. Sequencing used immunoSEQ multiplex PCR; TCRdb keeps in-frame clones, though not all of them. V, J and clone size are taken as reported in that table, and D and trimming were inferred from the DNA itself. The repertoire holds under 110,000 clones, with about 89% as singletons. Material for sequencing was peripheral blood. V gene TRBV7-8 combines with J gene TRBJ1-3; 9 nucleotides line up with TRBD1. This receptor was taken from a woman between 25 and 40 years old with acute or convalescent COVID-19. The CDR3 region is CASSLVGQGSSGNTIYF. In DNA, the CDR3 is TGTGCCAGCAGCTTGGTTGGACAGGGGAGCTCTGGAAACACCATATATTTT.